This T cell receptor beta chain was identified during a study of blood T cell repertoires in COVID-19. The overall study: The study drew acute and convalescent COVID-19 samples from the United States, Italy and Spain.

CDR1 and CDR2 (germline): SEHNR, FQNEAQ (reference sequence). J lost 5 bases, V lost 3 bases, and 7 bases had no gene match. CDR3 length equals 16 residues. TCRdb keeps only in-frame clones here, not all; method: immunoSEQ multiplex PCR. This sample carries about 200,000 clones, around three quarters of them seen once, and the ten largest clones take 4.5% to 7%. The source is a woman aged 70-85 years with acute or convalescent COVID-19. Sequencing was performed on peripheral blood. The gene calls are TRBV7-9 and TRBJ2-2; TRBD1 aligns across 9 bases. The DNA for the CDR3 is TGTGCCAGCAGCTTTTTGACAGGGGGGCATACCGGGGAGCTGTTTTTT. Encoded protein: CASSFLTGGHTGELFF.